This T cell receptor beta chain was recovered during a study of shared T cell receptors in the human thymus. Assay used: immunoSEQ multiplex PCR; TCRdb lists only in-frame clones, some missing. Of almost 550,000 clones in the sample, approximately 80% are singletons; the top ten hold 0.013%. There are 17 residues in the CDR3. Trimming took 0 bases from V and 5 from J; bases not matched to a gene: 12. Germline assignment: CDR1 LNHNV and CDR2 YYDKDF (reference sequence). This clone has a handful of counts. The same specimen was also included in a second study, on human thymus T cells.

The TCR sequence derives from a boy under two years old with a congenital heart defect. Source material: thymocytes. The V call is TRBV15, the J call TRBJ2-5; TRBD1 agrees at 7 bases. DNA for the CDR3: TGTGCCACCAGCAGAGATAGAATGAGACAGGGCGCCGAGACCCAGTACTTC. It is translated as CATSRDRMRQGAETQYF.